This T cell receptor (beta chain) was recorded in a study of preoperative IRX-2 immunotherapy in early breast cancer. This sample's treatment: preoperative locoregional IRX-2 cytokine immunotherapy. This phase Ib study tested locoregional IRX-2 cytokine immunotherapy given before surgery. J gave up 0 bases and V 7 bases, and 3 bases lay outside the gene matches. Germline values: CDR1 LNHDA, CDR2 SQIVND (reference sequence). The CDR3 spans 14 residues. Assay used: immunoSEQ multiplex PCR; TCRdb lists only in-frame clones, some missing. The sample lists around 40,000 clones, about 94% occurring once. This clone was observed once.

The sample here was tumor tissue, taken after IRX-2 immunotherapy. This clonotype was obtained from a human donor with breast cancer. The chain links TRBV19 to TRBJ2-7; 10 nucleotides agree with TRBD2. The CDR3 reads CASTPSGSSYEQYF. DNA of the CDR3: TGTGCCAGTACCCCTAGCGGGAGCTCCTACGAGCAGTACTTC.